Listed here are 27 T cell receptor beta chains from one sample, sequenced in a study of cytomegalovirus exposure and HLA in healthy donors. Primers included in the PCR were 60 Vbeta and 13 Jbeta primers. TCRdb's table, derived via immunoSEQ multiplex PCR, lists solely in-frame clones and lacks some. The table has 160,000 or so clones, around four fifths seen once; the top ten hold roughly 10%. Input material: PBMCs. The receptors shown here come from a man aged 18 to 29 in good health and CMV-seropositive.

The chain has TRBV4-1 and TRBJ1-2; 9 bases agree with TRBD1. This CDR3 is 15 amino acids long. V was clipped by 1 base and J by 3 bases; unmatched bases: 3. In germline, CDR1 is MGHRA, CDR2 YSYEKL. For the CDR3, the DNA is TGCGCCAGCAGCCAAGTGGGACAGGGTGACTATGGCTACACCTTC. Its translation is CASSQVGQGDYGYTF.

The chain's CDR3 is CASSSGQIYGYTF. The DNA of the CDR3 is TGTGCCAGCAGCTCGGGACAGATCTATGGCTACACCTTC. This rearrangement joins TRBV7-2 to TRBJ1-2; 7 positions match TRBD1. The trim removed 4 bases at V and 4 bases at J, leaving 3 bases unmatched. CDR1 and CDR2 from the germline V gene are SGHTA and FQGNSA. The CDR3 is 13 amino acids.

The chain joins TRBV2 to TRBJ2-7; D possibly corresponds to TRBD1 (6 bases). The V end lost 6 bases, the J end lost 0 bases, and 12 bases lay between the germline ends. There are 14 residues in the CDR3. CDR1 is SNHLY, CDR2 FYNNEI, per germline. As DNA, the CDR3 is TGTGCCAGCAGCGGACAGCTTACCTCCTACGAGCAGTACTTC. Amino acids: CASSGQLTSYEQYF.

A remark on this clone: Other DNA sequences in the sample encode the same CDR3. The genes are TRBV28 and TRBJ2-7, with D unresolved. Germline V lookup: CDR1 MDHEN, CDR2 SYDVKM. The V end lost 6 bases, the J end lost 1 base, and 7 bases lay between the germline ends. The CDR3 totals 12 residues. For the CDR3, the DNA is TGTGCCAGCAGCCTGAGATCCTACGAGCAGTACTTC. This sequence encodes CASSLRSYEQYF.

The chain combines TRBV6-6 with TRBJ1-4; 8 positions match TRBD1. The CDR3 is made up of 15 amino acids. Per the germline V gene, CDR1 is MNHNY and CDR2 is SVGAGI (reference sequence). J gave up 4 bases and V 6 bases, and 7 bases lay outside the gene matches. The CDR3 nucleotides are TGTGCCAGCAGCTCTACAGGGGGGAATAATGAAAAACTGTTTTTT. Residues: CASSSTGGNNEKLFF.

In its sample, this clone was seen a few times. The chain uses TRBV2 and TRBJ2-1; D perhaps matches TRBD1 (5 bases). The germline gives CDR1 SNHLY, CDR2 FYNNEI. V was shortened by 10 bases and J by 0 bases, with 13 bases between the two germline ends. CDR3 length: 14 amino acids. DNA of the CDR3: TGTGCCACACCAGGTGGGGCCTCCTACAATGAGCAGTTCTTC. It yields the protein CATPGGASYNEQFF.

The chain is built from TRBV5-1 and TRBJ2-3, with 7 bases lining up with TRBD1. The trim removed 0 bases at V and 6 bases at J, leaving 10 bases unmatched. The CDR3 spans 16 residues. CDR1 and CDR2 from the germline V gene are SGHRS and YFSETQ. The CDR3 protein is CASSLDQGERADTQYF. CDR3 in DNA: TGCGCCAGCAGCTTGGATCAGGGGGAGCGAGCGGATACGCAGTATTTT. Based on the CDR3 plus reference TRBV5-1 and TRBJ2-3, the full variable domain is KAGVTQTPRYLIKTRGQQVTLSCSPISGHRSVSWYQQTPGQGLQFLFEYFSETQRNKGNFPGRFSGRQFSNSRSEMNVSTLELGDSALYLCASSLDQGERADTQYFGPGTRLTVL.

V usage is TRBV28 and J usage is TRBJ2-7, with 9 nucleotides matching TRBD2. The CDR3 length is 15 residues. CDR1 MDHEN and CDR2 SYDVKM come from the germline V gene. Trimming removed 5 bases from V and 4 bases from J; junction bases left unmatched: 9. The CDR3 loop is CASSPGGLASYEQYF. The CDR3, as DNA: TGTGCCAGCAGTCCCGGCGGACTAGCGTCTTACGAGCAGTACTTC.

This clone was detected only a few times. The chain has TRBV5-5 and TRBJ2-7; D not resolved. The CDR3 totals 16 residues. V was pared by 0 bases and J by 2 bases, with 15 bases between. In germline, CDR1 is SGHKS, CDR2 YYEKEE (reference sequence). The CDR3 sequence is CASSLARSLIAYEQYF. The CDR3 coding sequence is TGTGCCAGCAGCTTGGCCCGATCTTTAATAGCCTACGAGCAGTACTTC.

The V call is TRBV7-2, the J call TRBJ1-2, with TRBD1 identical over 8 bases. The CDR3 runs to 14 residues. Germline V gene data show CDR1 as SGHTA and CDR2 as FQGNSA. V was clipped by 5 bases and J by 7 bases; unmatched bases: 9. In DNA form, the CDR3 reads TGTGCCAGCAGCCGGCAGGGGGCGCCGGGTGGCTACACCTTC. This encodes CASSRQGAPGGYTF. Variable domain in full (rest from reference TRBV7-2 and TRBJ1-2): GAGVSQSPSNKVTEKGKDVELRCDPISGHTALYWYRQSLGQGLEFLIYFQGNSAPDKSGLPSDRFSAERTGGSVSTLTIQRTQQEDSAVYLCASSRQGAPGGYTFGSGTRLTVV.

The V gene is TRBV6-5, the J gene TRBJ2-7; 8 bases are shared with TRBD1. V trimming: 5 bases; J trimming: 2 bases; junction bases outside the gene matches: 5. Looked up from germline, CDR1 is MNHEY and CDR2 is SVGAGI. The CDR3 consists of 14 residues. The CDR3 here is CASSETGDTYEQYF. CDR3 nucleotide sequence: TGTGCCAGCAGTGAGACAGGGGACACCTACGAGCAGTACTTC.

The chain couples TRBV2 to TRBJ1-5, with D possibly being TRBD1 (5 bases). CDR3 length: 14 residues. The V end was cut by 4 bases, the J end by 0 bases, with 7 bases between. Germline loops: CDR1 SNHLY, CDR2 FYNNEI. The CDR3: CASSGTHSNQPQHF. DNA of the CDR3: TGTGCCAGCAGTGGGACACATAGCAATCAGCCCCAGCATTTT.

In regard to this clone: One end of the junction varies from germline; a read error may be responsible. The genes are TRBV27 and TRBJ1-1, with D possibly TRBD1 on 5 matching bases. The CDR3 runs 18 residues. From germline, CDR1 is MNHEY and CDR2 SMNVEV (reference sequence). The CDR3 protein is CAGSPFRVGDLINTEAFF. In DNA form, the CDR3 reads TGTGCCGGCAGTCCCTTCAGGGTCGGCGATCTCATTAACACTGAAGCTTTCTTT.

V and J are TRBV30 and TRBJ2-1; 9 nucleotides match TRBD2. In germline, CDR1 is GTSNPN, CDR2 SVGIG (reference sequence). The CDR3 is 16 residues long. The V and J ends lost 1 base and 9 bases, in that order; junction bases with no gene match: 13. As DNA, the CDR3 is TGTGCCTGGAGTGGTCTGACGGCGGGAGGGCCGATTGAGCAGTTCTTC. It yields the protein CAWSGLTAGGPIEQFF. The full variable domain, its missing parts supplied by reference TRBV30 and TRBJ2-1, is SQTIHQWPATLVQPVGSPLSLECTVEGTSNPNLYWYRQAAGRGLQLLFYSVGIGQISSEVPQNLSASRPQDRQFILSSKKLLLSDSGFYLCAWSGLTAGGPIEQFFGPGTRLTVL.

The V gene is TRBV19, the J gene TRBJ1-4; no clear D gene. Germline CDR1 is LNHDA and CDR2 is SQIVND (reference sequence). V was trimmed by 5 bases and J by 2 bases, leaving 12 bases between them. The CDR3 is made up of 15 amino acids. The CDR3 spells CASSPSPGTNEKLFF. In nucleotides, the CDR3 is TGTGCCAGTAGTCCCTCTCCGGGTACTAATGAAAAACTGTTTTTT.

This clone is a singleton in its sample. The chain has TRBV11-2 and TRBJ2-3, with TRBD2 matching 11 bases. The junction had 6 bases not matched to a gene; V was cut back by 2 bases and J by 2 bases. CDR1 and CDR2 (germline): SGHAT, FQNNGV. The CDR3 is 17 amino acids. Here the CDR3 DNA reads TGTGCCAGCAGCTTACCCCTAGCGGGAGGTGACACAGATACGCAGTATTTT. Its translation is CASSLPLAGGDTDTQYF.

The V gene is TRBV4-1, the J gene TRBJ1-1, with 10 nucleotides matching TRBD1. Germline V gene lookup returns CDR1 MGHRA and CDR2 YSYEKL. The CDR3 covers 15 residues. Losses at the gene ends were 2 bases for V and 9 bases for J; bases not matched to a gene: 9. CDR3 coding DNA: TGCGCCAGCAGCCAATCTTCCCGGACAGGGGGGAAAGCTTTCTTT. Its protein product is CASSQSSRTGGKAFF.

The chain has TRBV10-1 and TRBJ2-7, with a possible D match to TRBD1 (6 bases). The CDR3 has 14 residues. V shed 3 bases and J shed 4 bases, with 13 bases lying between them. Germline-derived CDR1 and CDR2 are WNHNN and SYGVQD (reference sequence). CDR3 DNA: TGCGCCAGCAGTGACAGACAGGAGTCGTACGAGCAGTACTTC. This gives the protein CASSDRQESYEQYF.

This rearrangement joins TRBV13 to TRBJ2-7, with a weak D call TRBD1 (6 bases). The CDR3 has 18 residues. Germline CDR1 is PRHDT and CDR2 is FYEKMQ (reference sequence). The V and J ends lost 4 bases and 4 bases respectively, with 26 bases between them. The CDR3 region has the DNA TGTGCCAGCAGCTCCCGGGGAACAGGGCAGGGCTTAAATTACGAGCAGTACTTC. Encoded protein: CASSSRGTGQGLNYEQYF.

This clone was observed once. The genes are TRBV5-6 and TRBJ2-7; 8 bases map to TRBD2. Germline loops: CDR1 SGHDT, CDR2 YYEEEE. Trimming removed 1 base from V and 0 bases from J; junction bases left unmatched: 6. The CDR3 length is 16 residues. CDR3 sequence reads: CASSLSAGGYSYEQYF. CDR3 nucleotide sequence: TGTGCCAGCAGCTTGTCGGCGGGAGGATACTCCTACGAGCAGTACTTC.

V and J are TRBV5-6 and TRBJ2-2, with 8 positions matching TRBD2. The V gene end was trimmed by 2 bases and the J gene end by 6 bases; junction bases not matched to a gene: 9. Germline lookup yields CDR1 SGHDT and CDR2 YYEEEE. This CDR3 has 16 amino acids. CDR3 residues: CASSFVGTSGAGELFF. The DNA of the CDR3 is TGTGCCAGCAGCTTCGTCGGGACTAGTGGTGCCGGGGAGCTGTTTTTT.

This clone was detected only a few times. The chain combines TRBV19 with TRBJ2-2; 9 bases align to TRBD1. Per germline, CDR1 LNHDA and CDR2 SQIVND (reference sequence). With 5 bases clipped from V and 5 bases from J, the junction kept 9 bases outside the gene matches. The CDR3 sequence is 16 residues long. The CDR3 DNA follows: TGTGCCAGTAGTCCTCGGACAGGGGTCCCGACCGGGGAGCTGTTTTTT. Amino acid sequence: CASSPRTGVPTGELFF.

J is TRBJ1-2 and V is TRBV10-3; 7 bases fit TRBD1. This CDR3 is 16 amino acids long. Germline V CDR1 and CDR2: ENHRY, SYGVKD. The V segment lost 3 bases and the J segment 6 bases; nucleotides outside the gene matches: 13. The CDR3 nucleotides read TGTGCCATCAGTGAAGCCTCCCAAAGGGGGCGGGATGGCTACACCTTC. This codes for CAISEASQRGRDGYTF.

CDR3 sequence reads: CASSFGEGTEAFF. Written as DNA, the CDR3 is TGTGCCAGCAGCTTCGGGGAGGGCACTGAAGCTTTCTTT. This sequence joins TRBV7-9 and TRBJ1-1; D is ambiguous. The germline V gene has CDR1 SEHNR and CDR2 FQNEAQ (reference sequence). The length of the CDR3 is 13 residues. Trimming left V 3 bases short and J 4 bases short, with 9 bases between. The variable domain in full, with the rest retrieved from reference TRBV7-9 and TRBJ1-1, is DTGVSQNPRHKITKRGQNVTFRCDPISEHNRLYWYRQTLGQGPEFLTYFQNEAQLEKSRLLSDRFSAERPKGSFSTLEIQRTEQGDSAMYLCASSFGEGTEAFFGQGTRLTVV.

The rearrangement uses TRBV4-1 and TRBJ2-7; D not certain. Looked up from germline, CDR1 is MGHRA and CDR2 is YSYEKL. This CDR3 is 13 amino acids long. Trimming took off 1 base at V and 5 bases at J, with 9 bases between the two ends. CDR3 bases: TGCGCCAGCAGCCAAGGAGCGAACGACGAGCAGTACTTC. Encoded protein: CASSQGANDEQYF.

In this sample, this clone turned up a few times. V and J are TRBV13 and TRBJ1-1, with D maybe TRBD1 (6 bases). Germline-derived CDR1 and CDR2 are PRHDT and FYEKMQ (reference sequence). Trimming stripped 8 bases from V and 3 bases from J, with 13 bases between. This CDR3 comprises 13 residues. CDR3 sequence reads: CASDQGRDTEAFF. CDR3 DNA: TGTGCCAGCGATCAGGGGCGAGACACTGAAGCTTTCTTT.

CDR3 DNA: TGTGCCAGCAGCTTCCGGGGGGGCTCCGTATCTGGCTACACCTTC. As protein: CASSFRGGSVSGYTF. The chain carries TRBV5-6 and TRBJ1-2; TRBD1 is a possible D gene (6 bases). The CDR3 loop spans 15 amino acids. Trimming took off 2 bases at V and 7 bases at J, with 18 bases between the two ends. Germline CDR1 is SGHDT and CDR2 is YYEEEE.